The T cell receptor (beta chain) described here comes from a study of T-cell reconstitution after alpha-beta-depleted transplantation in children. Unique molecular identifiers were incorporated into the prepared TCRbeta library. Each CDR3 protein gets one entry after TCRdb re-called the PCR reads with MiXCR. The sample has about 410,000 distinct CDR3 sequences, about 20% seen once; the top ten hold 3.8%. This specimen was PBMCs from the stem cell graft donor, taken from the stem cell graft. The sequence was obtained from a human donor who donated a stem cell graft to a child with acute myeloid leukemia.

CDR3 sequence (DNA): TGTGCCAGCAGTTACGGGACGGACTACAATGAGCAGTTCTTC. Translated, it gives CASSYGTDYNEQFF. This chain joins TRBV6-5 and TRBJ2-1; D is perhaps TRBD1 or TRBD2 (5 bases each). Germline V gene lookup returns CDR1 MNHEY and CDR2 SVGAGI. V gave up 2 bases and J gave up 3 bases, with 8 bases separating them. This CDR3 spans 14 amino acids.